This TCR beta chain comes out of a study of T cell clones after liver transplantation. About the research overall: Samples came from ITN030ST, which attempted immunosuppression withdrawal within 2 years of liver transplantation. Tolerant meant at least one year fully off immunosuppression without liver enzymes above twice normal. Without induction therapy, subjects received standard immunosuppression until 12-24 months post-transplant.

The data were produced by immunoSEQ multiplex PCR, yet TCRdb's version contains in-frame clones alone and is incomplete. Among 70,000 or so clones listed, approximately 92% were seen once. This TCR was sampled from a human patient who received a liver transplant. Some T cells may have originated in the graft donor. The sequenced sample was CD4+ T cells from blood, obtained about 27 months after liver transplant.

The CDR3, as DNA: TGCGCCAGCAGCCAATTTTCCTTAGCGGAGTTCGCCTACTACGAGCAGTACTTC. Translation gives CASSQFSLAEFAYYEQYF. The V call is TRBV4-1, the J call TRBJ2-7, with TRBD2 as a possible D gene (6 bases). The CDR3 sequence is 18 residues long. Germline CDR1 is MGHRA and CDR2 is YSYEKL. The ends were cut back, 2 bases at V and 3 bases at J, with 23 bases in the middle.